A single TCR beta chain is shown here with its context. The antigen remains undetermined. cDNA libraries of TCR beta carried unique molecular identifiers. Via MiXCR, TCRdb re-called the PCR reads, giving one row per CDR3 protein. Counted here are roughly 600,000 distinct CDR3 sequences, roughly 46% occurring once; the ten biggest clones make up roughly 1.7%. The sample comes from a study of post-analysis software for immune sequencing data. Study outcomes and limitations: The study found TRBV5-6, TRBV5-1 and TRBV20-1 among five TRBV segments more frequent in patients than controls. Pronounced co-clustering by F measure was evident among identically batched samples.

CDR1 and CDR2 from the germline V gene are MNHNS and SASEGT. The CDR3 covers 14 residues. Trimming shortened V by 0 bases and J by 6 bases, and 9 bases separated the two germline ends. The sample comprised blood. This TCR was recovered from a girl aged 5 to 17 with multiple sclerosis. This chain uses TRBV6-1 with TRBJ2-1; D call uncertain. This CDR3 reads CASSEALRGNEQFF. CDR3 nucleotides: TGTGCCAGCAGTGAAGCGCTCCGCGGCAATGAGCAGTTCTTC.